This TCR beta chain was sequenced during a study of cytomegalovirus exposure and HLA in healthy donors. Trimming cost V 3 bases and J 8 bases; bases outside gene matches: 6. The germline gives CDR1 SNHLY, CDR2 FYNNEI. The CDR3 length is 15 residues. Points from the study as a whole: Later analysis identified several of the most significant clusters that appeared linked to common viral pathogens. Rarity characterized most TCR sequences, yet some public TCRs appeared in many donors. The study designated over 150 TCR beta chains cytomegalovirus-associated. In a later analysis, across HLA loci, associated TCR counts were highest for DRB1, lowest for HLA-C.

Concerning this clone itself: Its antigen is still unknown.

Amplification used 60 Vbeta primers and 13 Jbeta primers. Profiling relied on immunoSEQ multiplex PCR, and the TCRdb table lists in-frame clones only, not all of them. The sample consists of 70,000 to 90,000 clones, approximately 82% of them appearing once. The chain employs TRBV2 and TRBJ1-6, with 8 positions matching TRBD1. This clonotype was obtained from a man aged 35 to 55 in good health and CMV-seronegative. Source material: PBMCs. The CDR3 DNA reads TGTGCCAGCAGTGAGGCGGGACAGGCTTATTCACCCCTCCACTTT. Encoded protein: CASSEAGQAYSPLHF.